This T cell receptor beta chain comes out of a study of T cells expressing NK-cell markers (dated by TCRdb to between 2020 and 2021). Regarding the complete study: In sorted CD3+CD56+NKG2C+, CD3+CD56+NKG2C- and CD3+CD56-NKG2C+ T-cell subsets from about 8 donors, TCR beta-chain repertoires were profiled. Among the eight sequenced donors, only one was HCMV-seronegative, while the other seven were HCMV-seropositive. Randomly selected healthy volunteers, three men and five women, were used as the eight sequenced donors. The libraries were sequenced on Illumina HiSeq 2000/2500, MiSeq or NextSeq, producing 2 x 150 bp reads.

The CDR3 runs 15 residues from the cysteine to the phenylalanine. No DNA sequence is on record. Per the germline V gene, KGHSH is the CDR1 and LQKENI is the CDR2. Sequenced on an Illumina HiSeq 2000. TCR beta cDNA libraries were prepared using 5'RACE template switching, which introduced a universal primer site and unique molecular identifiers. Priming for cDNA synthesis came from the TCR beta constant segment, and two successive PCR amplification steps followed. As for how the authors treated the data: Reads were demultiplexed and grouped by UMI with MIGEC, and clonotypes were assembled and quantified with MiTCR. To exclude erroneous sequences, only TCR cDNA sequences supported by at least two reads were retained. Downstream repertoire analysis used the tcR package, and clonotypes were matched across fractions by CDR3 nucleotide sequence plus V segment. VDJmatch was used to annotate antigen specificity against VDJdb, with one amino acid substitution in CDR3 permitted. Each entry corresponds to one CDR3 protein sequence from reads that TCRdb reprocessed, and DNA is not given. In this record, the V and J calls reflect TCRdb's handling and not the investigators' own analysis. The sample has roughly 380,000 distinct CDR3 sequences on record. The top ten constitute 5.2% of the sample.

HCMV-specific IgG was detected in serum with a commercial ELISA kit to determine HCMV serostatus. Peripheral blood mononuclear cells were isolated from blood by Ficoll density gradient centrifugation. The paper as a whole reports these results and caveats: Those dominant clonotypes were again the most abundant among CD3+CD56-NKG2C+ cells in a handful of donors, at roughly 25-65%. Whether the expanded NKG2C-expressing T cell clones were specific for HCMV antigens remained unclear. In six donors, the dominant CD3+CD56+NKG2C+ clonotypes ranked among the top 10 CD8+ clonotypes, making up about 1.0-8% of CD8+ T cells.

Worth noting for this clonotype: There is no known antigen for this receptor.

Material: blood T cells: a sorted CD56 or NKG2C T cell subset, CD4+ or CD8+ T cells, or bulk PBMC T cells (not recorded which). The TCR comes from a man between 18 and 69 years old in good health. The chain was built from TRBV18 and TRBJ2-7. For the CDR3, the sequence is CASSPRLGGTYEQYF. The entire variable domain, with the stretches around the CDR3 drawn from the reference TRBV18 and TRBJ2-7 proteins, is NAGVMQNPRHLVRRRGQEARLRCSPMKGHSHVYWYRQLPEEGLKFMVYLQKENIIDESGMPKERFSAEFPKEGPSILRIQQVVRGDSAAYFCASSPRLGGTYEQYFGPGTRLTVT.